One and the same sample provided the 8 T cell receptor beta chains below, sequenced in a study of cytomegalovirus exposure and HLA in healthy donors. The primer mix had 60 Vbeta and 13 Jbeta primers. Here immunoSEQ multiplex PCR was the method, and the copy in TCRdb shows in-frame clones only, minus some. The profile shows 100,000 to 150,000 clones, under 85% of them singletons. Material: PBMCs. These receptors all stem from a woman in her forties or fifties in good health and CMV-seropositive.

The rearrangement links TRBV20-1 to TRBJ1-1, with a weak D call TRBD1 (6 bases). The germline V gene encodes CDR1 DFQATT and CDR2 SNEGSKA (reference sequence). Trimming removed 7 bases from V and 7 bases from J, with 13 bases in between. The CDR3 length is 11 residues. The CDR3 nucleotides are TGCAGTGTAGCAGGGGCTCGTGAAGCTTTCTTT. Its translation: CSVAGAREAFF.

V gene TRBV6-5 combines with J gene TRBJ2-7; D is unclear. Germline V gene lookup returns CDR1 MNHEY and CDR2 SVGAGI. The CDR3 totals 13 residues. Trimming removed 7 bases at V and 2 bases at J, with 12 bases between. CDR3 residues: CASTPRNTYEQYF. The CDR3 region has the DNA TGTGCCAGCACCCCTAGGAATACCTACGAGCAGTACTTC.

This chain connects TRBV7-2 to TRBJ1-3, with 9 nucleotides matching TRBD1. The germline V gene encodes CDR1 SGHTA and CDR2 FQGNSA. Germline trimming cut 2 bases from V and 4 bases from J; bases unmatched to any gene: 6. This CDR3 contains 16 residues. The CDR3 loop reads CASSLYRTGVGNTIYF. The CDR3 nucleotides are TGTGCCAGCAGCTTATATCGGACAGGGGTAGGAAACACCATATATTTT.

In its sample, this clone was seen a few times. The chain combines TRBV2 with TRBJ2-7, with a tentative D call TRBD1 (5 bases). Germline assignment: CDR1 SNHLY and CDR2 FYNNEI. The V gene lost 6 bases and the J gene lost 0 bases, with 15 bases spanning the gap. The CDR3 sequence is 15 residues long. In DNA form, the CDR3 reads TGTGCCAGCAGCAAATCGACAGTAAGCTCCTACGAGCAGTACTTC. Encoded protein: CASSKSTVSSYEQYF. The variable domain in full, with the rest retrieved from reference TRBV2 and TRBJ2-7, is EPEVTQTPSHQVTQMGQEVILRCVPISNHLYFYWYRQILGQKVEFLVSFYNNEISEKSEIFDDQFSVERPDGSNFTLKIRSTKLEDSAMYFCASSKSTVSSYEQYFGPGTRLTVT.

This clone was picked up a small number of times. CDR3 sequence reads: CASSEAGRLNQPQHF. The CDR3 coding sequence is TGTGCCAGCAGCGAAGCCGGGAGACTCAATCAGCCCCAGCATTTT. The V and J genes are TRBV5-6 and TRBJ1-5; no reliable D call. CDR3 size: 15 residues. Germline V gene lookup returns CDR1 SGHDT and CDR2 YYEEEE. Trimming stripped 4 bases from V and 3 bases from J, with 14 bases between. The full variable domain, rest sourced from reference TRBV5-6 and TRBJ1-5, is DAGVTQSPTHLIKTRGQQVTLRCSPKSGHDTVSWYQQALGQGPQFIFQYYEEEERQRGNFPDRFSGHQFPNYSSELNVNALLLGDSALYLCASSEAGRLNQPQHFGDGTRLSIL.

The chain employs TRBV6-5 and TRBJ2-3, with TRBD2 identical over 12 bases. The CDR3 runs 15 residues. The germline V gene encodes CDR1 MNHEY and CDR2 SVGAGI. The V gene end was trimmed by 8 bases and the J gene end by 2 bases; junction bases not matched to a gene: 5. In nucleotides, the CDR3 is TGTGCCAGCGCTAGCGGGGGGGTCTCCACAGATACGCAGTATTTT. Amino acid sequence: CASASGGVSTDTQYF.

The count of this clone is one. The genes are TRBV9 and TRBJ2-1, with 16 bases lining up with TRBD2. Germline V gene data show CDR1 as SGDLS and CDR2 as YYNGEE. Germline trimming cut 0 bases from V and 5 bases from J; bases unmatched to any gene: 2. The CDR3 runs 17 residues. The CDR3 loop is CASSVGGLAGGNNEQFF. CDR3 coding DNA: TGTGCCAGCAGCGTAGGGGGACTAGCGGGGGGGAACAATGAGCAGTTCTTC.

This chain links TRBV2 with TRBJ1-1; the D is unclear. The CDR3 is 12 amino acids. V was pared by 7 bases and J by 11 bases, with 17 bases between. Germline V gives CDR1 SNHLY, CDR2 FYNNEI. DNA for the CDR3: TGTGCCAGCACTGCCCTAACCTTTAAGGCTTTCTTT. It yields the protein CASTALTFKAFF. The complete variable domain, with remaining parts taken from reference TRBV2 and TRBJ1-1, reads EPEVTQTPSHQVTQMGQEVILRCVPISNHLYFYWYRQILGQKVEFLVSFYNNEISEKSEIFDDQFSVERPDGSNFTLKIRSTKLEDSAMYFCASTALTFKAFFGQGTRLTVV.